This TCR beta chain was found in a study of prognosis after radiotherapy for stage I lung cancer (dated by TCRdb to the early 2020s). A note on the overall study: Between early 2018 and January 2019, 15 to 20 stage I NSCLC patients were enrolled in Nanjing, China. There were around 15 patients with newly diagnosed primary stage I lung tumors and roughly five patients with oligometastatic NSCLC after surgical resection of the primary tumor. All patients were considered medically inoperable, owing to comorbidities in approximately 12 and refusal of surgery in several. Ages in the cohort of about a dozen men and five to seven women ranged from roughly 50 to 90 years, with a median of 74. On tumor histology, twelve patients had adenocarcinoma and several had squamous cell carcinoma. Image-guided IMRT or VMAT was used to deliver SBRT in 3 to 5 fractions at a biologically effective dose of at least 100 Gy. In every patient, SBRT was given without any concurrent therapy. After SBRT, distant metastases developed in about 20% of the 19 patients at a median of approximately seven months, while the remaining 15 patients had no significant progression. Peripheral blood TCR beta repertoires were profiled in stage I NSCLC patients before and after stereotactic body radiotherapy, and the repertoires were related to distant failure. A total of approximately 38 blood samples from 20 or so patients were sequenced, with one sample obtained before and one obtained after SBRT for each patient.

All patients had node-negative disease on CT and PET/CT, and none had a history of other malignancies or had previously received chemotherapy or radiotherapy. At each of two time points, six milliliters of peripheral venous blood were collected into EDTA tubes. PBMCs were isolated by Ficoll-Paque Plus density-gradient centrifugation. Right after collection, samples were placed at -80 degrees C and kept there until analysis. Trimming at the junction amounts to 2 bases on V and 3 bases on J, and the germline ends lie 15 bases apart. The CDR3 covers 16 residues, taking in both the cysteine and the phenylalanine. The entry retains the CDR3 DNA only, 48 bases that are in frame from base 1. CDR1 and CDR2 (MDHEN, SYDVKM) derive from the germline V gene. Two rounds of multiplex PCR were used to amplify the TCR beta CDR3 region from genomic DNA. The first PCR round used primers specific to each TRBV and TRBJ gene, with sequences filed in Chinese patent CN105087789A. Universal primers were used in the second PCR round. The Roche High Pure PCR Template Preparation Kit was used to extract genomic DNA from frozen PBMCs. The libraries underwent paired-end sequencing with 151 bp reads on an Illumina HiSeq 3000. The published analysis was carried out like this. CutAdapt was used to remove raw reads lacking the multiplex PCR primer sequences. Using PEAR, the high-quality paired reads were merged into contigs. MiXCR assigned TRB V, D and J gene segments to each contig by aligning to reference sequences. CDR3 sequences were clustered by base quality and sequence similarity to remove sequencing errors. Diversity was calculated as Shannon entropy divided by the natural log of the number of productive TCR sequences. To get clonality, Shannon entropy was divided by the natural log of the number of unique clonotypes, and that result was subtracted from one. The Youden index of ROC curves was used to select progression-free survival cut-offs for repertoire metrics, and analyses were performed in R 3.5.3. Through fastp at Q25 and MiXCR, TCRdb rebuilt clones from the public reads, retaining in-frame beta chains. One record per CDR3 amino acid sequence lists the most common genes and DNA. The V and J calls reflect TCRdb's pipeline rather than the authors' work. The sample table shows around 30,000 distinct CDR3 sequences, and around 35% are seen once. 15% to 20% of the sample goes to the ten largest clones.

There are a few counts of this clonotype. This clone's antigen is unknown. Nothing much larger sits one base from this clone, and base qualities are not available. On the study overall, not on this receptor specifically: None of the reported P values were adjusted for multiple comparisons. Unique TCR clone counts fell after SBRT (median 10,088 before versus 6,000 to 8,000 after; Wilcoxon paired P=0.011). Post-SBRT Shannon entropy and its change from baseline were lower in patients who developed distant metastases; baseline Shannon entropy was not associated with metastases. The study was limited by the small cohort and short follow-up, and independent validation of the study findings is required. Differences in TRBV and TRBJ usage frequencies by metastasis status were reportedly observed in two V genes at baseline and in several V and two J genes after SBRT. No determination of tumor specificity was made for expanded TCR clones.

The clonotype was recovered from a donor of 50 years or more with non-small cell lung cancer. Sequenced material: PBMCs, taken before or after stereotactic body radiation therapy (not recorded which). The chain employs TRBV28 and TRBJ2-3, with the D gene tentatively TRBD1 or TRBD2, based on 5 matching bases in each. DNA sequence: TGTGCCAGCAGTTTAATGAGGGGTCGCGGGACAGATACGCAGTATTTT. It translates to CASSLMRGRGTDTQYF.